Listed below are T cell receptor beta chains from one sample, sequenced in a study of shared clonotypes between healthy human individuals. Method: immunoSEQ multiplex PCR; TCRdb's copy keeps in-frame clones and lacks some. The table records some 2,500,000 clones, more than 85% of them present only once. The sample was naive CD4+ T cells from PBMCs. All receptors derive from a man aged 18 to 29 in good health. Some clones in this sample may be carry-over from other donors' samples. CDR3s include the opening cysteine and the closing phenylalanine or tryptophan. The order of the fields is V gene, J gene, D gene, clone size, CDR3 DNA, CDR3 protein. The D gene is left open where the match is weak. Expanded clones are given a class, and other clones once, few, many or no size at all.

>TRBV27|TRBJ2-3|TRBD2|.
TGTGCCAGCAGTCCGTGGACTAGCGGGAGGACAGATACGCAGTATTTT
CASSPWTSGRTDTQYF
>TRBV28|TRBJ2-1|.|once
TGTGCCAGCATATCTGGGACTGCGAATGAGCAGTTCTTC
CASISGTANEQFF
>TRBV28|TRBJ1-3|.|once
TGTGCCAGCAGTTCGACAGTTCTCTACTCTGGAAACACCATATATTTT
CASSSTVLYSGNTIYF
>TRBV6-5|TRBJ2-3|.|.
TGTGCCAGCAGACCCCGGGGCGGTTACGGAGATACGCAGTATTTT
CASRPRGGYGDTQYF
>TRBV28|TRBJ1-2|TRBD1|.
TGTGCCAGCAGTTTGGACAGGGGGGGTGGCTACACCTTC
CASSLDRGGGYTF
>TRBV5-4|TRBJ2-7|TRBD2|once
TGTGCCAGCAGCTACCCAGGAGGCGGGAGGGTAGTCATCGAGCAGTACTTC
CASSYPGGGRVVIEQYF
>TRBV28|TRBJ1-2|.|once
TGTGCCAGCAGAACGTGGGGGGATGGCTACACCTTC
CASRTWGDGYTF
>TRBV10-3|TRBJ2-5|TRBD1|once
TGTGCCATCAGCCTGAACCCGACAGGGGTCGAGACCCAGTACTTC
CAISLNPTGVETQYF
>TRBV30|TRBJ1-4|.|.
TGTGCCTGGGGACCCGAAGAAAAACTGTTTTTT
CAWGPEEKLFF
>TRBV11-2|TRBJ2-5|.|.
TGTGCCAGCAGCTTATCGAAGGAGGAGACCCAGTACTTC
CASSLSKEETQYF
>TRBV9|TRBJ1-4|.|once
TGTGCCTCCATGAGGGGTCAGGGCAACGAAAAACTGTTTTTT
CASMRGQGNEKLFF
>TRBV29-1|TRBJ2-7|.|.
TGCAGCGTCCGCAGGGGGGGCTACGAGCAGTACTTC
CSVRRGGYEQYF
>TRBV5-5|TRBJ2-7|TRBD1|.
TGTGCCAGCAGCTTGGGACAGGGATACTACGAGCAGTACTTC
CASSLGQGYYEQYF
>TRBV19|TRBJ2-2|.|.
TGTGCCAGTAGTAGGGGACGTTCGAACACCGGGGAGCTGTTTTTT
CASSRGRSNTGELFF
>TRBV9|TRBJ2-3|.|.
TGTGCCAGCAGCTACTATGGCACGGATACGCAGTATTTT
CASSYYGTDTQYF
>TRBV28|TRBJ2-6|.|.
TGTGCCAGCAGTTCCGCAGGGTTGAGCTCTGGGGCCAACGTCCTGACTTTC
CASSSAGLSSGANVLTF
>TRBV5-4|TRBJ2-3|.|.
TGTGCCAGCAGCGGCGGCGGTGGGGGAAGAGATACGCAGTATTTT
CASSGGGGGRDTQYF
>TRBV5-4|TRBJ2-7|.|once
TGTGCCAGCAGCTTGTGGCAGGGAGTAAACGAGCAGTACTTC
CASSLWQGVNEQYF
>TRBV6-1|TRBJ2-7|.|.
TGTGCCAGCAGTGGTTTTCGCAGGGCTTACGAGCAGTACTTC
CASSGFRRAYEQYF
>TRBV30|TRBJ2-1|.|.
TGTGCCTGGAGGGACGAGGGATTGTTGAATGAGCAGTTCTTC
CAWRDEGLLNEQFF
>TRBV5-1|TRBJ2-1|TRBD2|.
TGCGCCAGCAGCTTGGGGGTAGCGGGAGGAACAGGCTCCTACAATGAGCAGTTCTTC
CASSLGVAGGTGSYNEQFF
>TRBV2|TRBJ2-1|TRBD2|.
TGTGCCAGCAGTGAAGATGGGCTAGCGGGGTACAATGAGCAGTTCTTC
CASSEDGLAGYNEQFF
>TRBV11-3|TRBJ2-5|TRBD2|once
TGTGCCAGCAGCTTTAGCGGGGATCAAGAGACCCAGTACTTC
CASSFSGDQETQYF
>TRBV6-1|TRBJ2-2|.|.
TGTGCCAGCAGAGGTACAGGGAAGGCCGGGGAGCTGTTTTTT
CASRGTGKAGELFF
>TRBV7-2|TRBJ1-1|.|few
TGTGCCAGCAGCCTGTCGGTACGGAGCACTGAAGCTTTCTTT
CASSLSVRSTEAFF
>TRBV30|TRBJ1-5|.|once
TGTGCCTGGAGTCGTATGACAGGCAATCAGCCCCAGCATTTT
CAWSRMTGNQPQHF
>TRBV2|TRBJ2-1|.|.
TGTGCCAGCAGCCCCGGTTACAATGAGCAGTTCTTC
CASSPGYNEQFF
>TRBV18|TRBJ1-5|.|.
TGTGCCAGCTCACCTTCGGGTGATCAGCCCCAGCATTTT
CASSPSGDQPQHF
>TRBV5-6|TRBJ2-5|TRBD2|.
TGTGCCAGCAGCTTCGGCAGGCCAGCGGGAGGGCGGACCCAGTACTTC
CASSFGRPAGGRTQYF
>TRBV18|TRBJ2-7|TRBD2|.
TGTGCCAGCTCAAGGACTAGCGGGAGCTACGAGCAGTACTTC
CASSRTSGSYEQYF
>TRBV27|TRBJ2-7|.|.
TGTGCCAGCAGTCGGGAACCCAGTAGATCCTACGAGCAGTACTTC
CASSREPSRSYEQYF
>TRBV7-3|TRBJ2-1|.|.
TGTGCCAGCAGCTTAACTGGGGGCGTCGTTTATGAGCAGTTCTTC
CASSLTGGVVYEQFF
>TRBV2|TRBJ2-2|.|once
TGTGCCAGCAGTGTAGAAGCGTACACCGGGGAGCTGTTTTTT
CASSVEAYTGELFF
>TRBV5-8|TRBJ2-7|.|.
TGTGCCAGCAGCTCTACCTACGAGCAGTACTTC
CASSSTYEQYF
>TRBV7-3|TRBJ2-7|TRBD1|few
TGTGCCAGCAGCCCCGGACAGGTTAAGGGCGAGCAGTACTTC
CASSPGQVKGEQYF
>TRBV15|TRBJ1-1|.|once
TGTGCCACCAGCAGAGAACTAGGGTGGGCTTTCTTT
CATSRELGWAFF
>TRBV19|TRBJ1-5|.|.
TGTGCCAGTAAGGAAGGGAGGAGCAATCAGCCCCAGCATTTT
CASKEGRSNQPQHF
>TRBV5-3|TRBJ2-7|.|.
TGTGCCAGAAAGGGGGTTTGGTCCTACGAGCAGTACTTC
CARKGVWSYEQYF
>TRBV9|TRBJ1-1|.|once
TGTGCCAGCAGCCCCTACGGAGCTACGTCGGGCACTGAAGCTTTCTTT
CASSPYGATSGTEAFF
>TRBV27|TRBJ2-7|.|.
TGTGCCAGCAGTTTACGGTTCGTCAGCACCTACGAGCAGTACTTC
CASSLRFVSTYEQYF
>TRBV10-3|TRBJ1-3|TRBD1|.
TGTGCCATCAGTGAGTCCTGGGCAGGGGGCCAAGCTGGAAACACCATATATTTT
CAISESWAGGQAGNTIYF
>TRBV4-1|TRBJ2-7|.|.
TGCGCCAGCAGCTCCGAGGAGGGAGTAGTCTACGAGCAGTACTTC
CASSSEEGVVYEQYF
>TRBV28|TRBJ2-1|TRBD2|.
TGTGCCAGCAGTACGACTAGCGGGGGGTACAATGAGCAGTTCTTC
CASSTTSGGYNEQFF
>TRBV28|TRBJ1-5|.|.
TGTGCCAGCAGCCGGCCAGGGCCATCTGGTAATCAGCCCCAGCATTTT
CASSRPGPSGNQPQHF
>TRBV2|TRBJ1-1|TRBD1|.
TGTGCCAGCAGTGGACAGGGATTAGGGAACACTGAAGCTTTCTTT
CASSGQGLGNTEAFF
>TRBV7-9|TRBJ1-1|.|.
TGTGCCAGCAGCTTAACGGGGCCCACTGAAGCTTTCTTT
CASSLTGPTEAFF
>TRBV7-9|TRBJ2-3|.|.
TGTGCCAGCAGAGGCGGGGTATGGGCTGGCACAGATACGCAGTATTTT
CASRGGVWAGTDTQYF
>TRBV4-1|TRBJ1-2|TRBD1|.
TGCGCCAGCAGCCAACCCAGACAGGGTAACTATGGCTACACCTTC
CASSQPRQGNYGYTF
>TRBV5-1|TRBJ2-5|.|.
TGCGCCAGCAGCTTGATGGGACCTCAAGAGACCCAGTACTTC
CASSLMGPQETQYF
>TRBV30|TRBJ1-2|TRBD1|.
TGTGCCTGGAATCTAGGGACAGACTATGGCTACACCTTC
CAWNLGTDYGYTF
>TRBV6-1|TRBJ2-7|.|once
TGTGCCAGCAGTGTGTACGAGCAGTACTTC
CASSVYEQYF
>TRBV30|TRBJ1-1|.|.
TGTGCCTGGAGTGTACAAATAGGGGGGCGTGGGACTGAAGCTTTCTTT
CAWSVQIGGRGTEAFF
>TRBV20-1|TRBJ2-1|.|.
TGCAGTGCTAGAGATCGGAATGAGCAGTTCTTC
CSARDRNEQFF
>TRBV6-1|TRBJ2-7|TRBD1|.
TGTGCCAGCAGTGAAAGGGGGGACAGGGGCCCTCCTTCCTACGAGCAGTACTTC
CASSERGDRGPPSYEQYF
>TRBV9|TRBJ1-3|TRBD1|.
TGTGCCAGCAGCGGGGACAGGGGCTACACCATATATTTT
CASSGDRGYTIYF
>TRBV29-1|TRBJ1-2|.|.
TGCAGCGCCACTATCCGGGACGGCTATGGCTACACCTTC
CSATIRDGYGYTF
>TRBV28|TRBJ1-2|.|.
TGTGCCAGCAGTTCTGACAGCCAAAACTATGGCTACACCTTC
CASSSDSQNYGYTF